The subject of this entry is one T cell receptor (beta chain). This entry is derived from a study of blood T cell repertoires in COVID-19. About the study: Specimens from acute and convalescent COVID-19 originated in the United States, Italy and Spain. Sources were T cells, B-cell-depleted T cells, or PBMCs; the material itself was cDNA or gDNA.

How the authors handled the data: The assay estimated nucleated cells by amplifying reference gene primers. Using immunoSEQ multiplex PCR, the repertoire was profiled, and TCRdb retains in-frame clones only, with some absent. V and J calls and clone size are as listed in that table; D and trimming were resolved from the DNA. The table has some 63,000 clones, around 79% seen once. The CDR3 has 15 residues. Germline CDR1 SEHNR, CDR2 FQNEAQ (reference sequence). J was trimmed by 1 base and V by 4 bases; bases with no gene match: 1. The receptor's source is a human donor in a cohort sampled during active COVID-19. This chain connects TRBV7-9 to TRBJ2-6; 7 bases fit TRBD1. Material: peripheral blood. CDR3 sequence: CASSSGGSGANVLTF. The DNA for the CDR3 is TGTGCCAGCAGCTCAGGGGGTTCTGGGGCCAACGTCCTGACTTTC. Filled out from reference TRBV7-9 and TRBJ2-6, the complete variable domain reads DTGVSQNPRHKITKRGQNVTFRCDPISEHNRLYWYRQTLGQGPEFLTYFQNEAQLEKSRLLSDRFSAERPKGSFSTLEIQRTEQGDSAMYLCASSSGGSGANVLTFGAGSRLTVL.